Sequencing of this T cell receptor beta chain was carried out in a study of OX40 agonist ivuxolimab in advanced cancers. Comment on this clone: Its specificity is not known.

V trimming: 3 bases; J trimming: 11 bases; junction bases outside the gene matches: 13. This CDR3 comprises 15 residues. Per germline, CDR1 MGHRA and CDR2 YSYEKL. Clones were sequenced by immunoSEQ multiplex PCR, and TCRdb holds only the in-frame ones, with some missing. The sample contains roughly 48,000 clones, 70% to 90% of which appear only once. Findings of the study overall: Among T cells, CD8+ cells averaged more expanded clones than CD4+ cells.

The sequence came from an adult with an advanced solid tumor such as melanoma, head and neck, liver or kidney cancer. The sample in question was CD4+ or CD8+ T cells sorted from blood, obtained in a trial of the OX40 agonist ivuxolimab. The chain links TRBV4-1 to TRBJ1-5; 7 nucleotides line up with TRBD1. This chain's CDR3 is CASSQEDRSQSTQHF. For the CDR3, the DNA is TGCGCCAGCAGCCAGGAGGACAGGAGCCAATCGACCCAGCATTTT.